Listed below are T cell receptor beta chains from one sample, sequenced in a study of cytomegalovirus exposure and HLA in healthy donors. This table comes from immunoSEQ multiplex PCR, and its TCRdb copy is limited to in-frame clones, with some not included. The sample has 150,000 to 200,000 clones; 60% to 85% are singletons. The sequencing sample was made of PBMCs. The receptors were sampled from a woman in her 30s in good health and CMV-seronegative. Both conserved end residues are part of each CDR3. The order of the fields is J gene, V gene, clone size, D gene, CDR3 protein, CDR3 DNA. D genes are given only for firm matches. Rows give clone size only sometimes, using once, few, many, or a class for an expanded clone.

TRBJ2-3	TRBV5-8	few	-	CASRGGLLVRTDTQYF	TGTGCCAGCAGGGGGGGACTCCTCGTACGCACAGATACGCAGTATTTT
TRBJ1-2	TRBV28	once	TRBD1	CASSLIGTGSWSYGYTF	TGTGCCAGCAGCTTGATTGGGACAGGCTCTTGGAGCTATGGCTACACCTTC
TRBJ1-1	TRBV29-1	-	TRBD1	CSVGQGGSTEAFF	TGCAGCGTTGGACAGGGGGGGAGCACTGAAGCTTTCTTT
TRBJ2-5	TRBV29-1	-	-	CSVEKGGGETQYF	TGCAGCGTAGAAAAGGGGGGGGGAGAGACCCAGTACTTC
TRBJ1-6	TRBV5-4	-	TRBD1	CASSLAAQGAESPLHF	TGTGCCAGCAGCTTGGCCGCACAGGGGGCCGAATCACCCCTCCACTTT
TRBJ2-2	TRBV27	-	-	CASSLYRDRTGELFF	TGTGCCAGCAGTTTATACAGGGATAGGACCGGGGAGCTGTTTTTT
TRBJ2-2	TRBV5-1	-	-	CASFQRDTRTGELFF	TGCGCCAGCTTTCAGAGGGACACAAGAACCGGGGAGCTGTTTTTT
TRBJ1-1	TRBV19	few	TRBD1	CASSTTGDEAFF	TGTGCCAGTAGTACGACAGGGGATGAAGCTTTCTTT
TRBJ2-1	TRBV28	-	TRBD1	CASSFVQGVSNEQFF	TGTGCCAGCAGTTTCGTACAGGGGGTCTCCAATGAGCAGTTCTTC
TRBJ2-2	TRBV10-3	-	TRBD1	CAITQTGVANTGELFF	TGTGCCATCACTCAGACAGGGGTGGCGAACACCGGGGAGCTGTTTTTT
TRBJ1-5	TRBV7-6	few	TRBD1	CASSLTGAGQPQHF	TGTGCCAGCAGCTTGACAGGGGCGGGTCAGCCCCAGCATTTT
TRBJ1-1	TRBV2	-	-	CASSEQYANTEAFF	TGTGCCAGCAGTGAGCAGTATGCGAACACTGAAGCTTTCTTT
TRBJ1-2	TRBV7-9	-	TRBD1	CASSRGQGWVTF	TGTGCCAGCAGCCGGGGACAGGGGTGGGTCACCTTC
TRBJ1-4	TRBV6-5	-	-	CASSYPGDEKLFF	TGTGCCAGCAGTTATCCCGGTGATGAAAAACTGTTTTTT
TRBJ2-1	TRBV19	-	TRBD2	CASSSGLAGTFGEQFF	TGTGCCAGTAGTTCTGGACTAGCGGGGACCTTTGGTGAGCAGTTCTTC
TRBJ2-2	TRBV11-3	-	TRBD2	CASSLDRSGGANTGELFF	TGTGCCAGCAGCTTAGATCGGAGCGGGGGGGCGAACACCGGGGAGCTGTTTTTT
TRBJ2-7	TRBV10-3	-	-	CAIRQGVGGEQYF	TGTGCCATCCGTCAGGGCGTCGGCGGCGAGCAGTACTTC
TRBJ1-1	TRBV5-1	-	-	CASSLGQTEAFF	TGCGCCAGCAGCTTGGGACAGACTGAAGCTTTCTTT
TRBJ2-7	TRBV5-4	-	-	CASSLTGDRYEQYF	TGTGCCAGCAGTTTAACAGGAGATCGCTACGAGCAGTACTTC
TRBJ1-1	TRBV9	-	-	CASKLGGLNTEAFF	TGTGCCAGCAAATTGGGGGGATTGAACACTGAAGCTTTCTTT
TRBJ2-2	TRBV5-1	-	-	CASSSGIPGELFF	TGCGCCAGCAGCTCAGGGATTCCCGGGGAGCTGTTTTTT
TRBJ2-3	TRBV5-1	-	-	CASSFGGDTQYF	TGCGCCAGCAGCTTTGGCGGGGATACGCAGTATTTT
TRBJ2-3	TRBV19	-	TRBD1	CASSRGTGVGADTQYF	TGTGCCAGTAGTAGGGGGACAGGGGTAGGGGCAGATACGCAGTATTTT
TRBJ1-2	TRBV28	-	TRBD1	CASSSQGGVNYGYTF	TGTGCCAGCAGCTCCCAGGGGGGAGTTAACTATGGCTACACCTTC
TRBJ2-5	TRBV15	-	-	CATSRDAVGETQYF	TGTGCCACCAGCAGAGATGCGGTGGGAGAGACCCAGTACTTC
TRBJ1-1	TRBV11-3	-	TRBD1	CASSFGQGAEAFF	TGTGCCAGCAGCTTCGGACAGGGGGCTGAAGCTTTCTTT
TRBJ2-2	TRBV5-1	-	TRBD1	CASSSIWTGGGGELFF	TGCGCCAGCAGCTCGATTTGGACAGGGGGCGGCGGGGAGCTGTTTTTT
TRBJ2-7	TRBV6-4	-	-	CASSVSGDSYEQYF	TGTGCCAGCAGTGTGTCAGGCGACTCCTACGAGCAGTACTTC
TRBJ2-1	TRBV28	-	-	CASSLVARNEQFF	TGTGCCAGCAGTTTGGTAGCTCGCAATGAGCAGTTCTTC
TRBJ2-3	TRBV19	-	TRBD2	CASSIIFASGGRDTQYF	TGTGCCAGTAGTATTATCTTCGCTAGCGGGGGACGTGATACGCAGTATTTT
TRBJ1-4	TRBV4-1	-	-	CASSWGLGDEKLFF	TGCGCCAGCAGCTGGGGTTTAGGGGATGAAAAACTGTTTTTT
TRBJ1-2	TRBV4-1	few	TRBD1	CASSQAGQNFYGYTF	TGCGCCAGCAGCCAAGCGGGACAGAACTTCTATGGCTACACCTTC
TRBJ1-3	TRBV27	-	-	CASSLRGGGNTIYF	TGTGCCAGCAGTTTAAGGGGGGGTGGAAACACCATATATTTT
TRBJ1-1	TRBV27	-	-	CASSLSWTASEAFF	TGTGCCAGCAGTTTAAGTTGGACAGCCAGTGAAGCTTTCTTT
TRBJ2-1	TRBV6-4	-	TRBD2	CASSVGTSGDYNEQFF	TGTGCCAGCAGTGTAGGGACTAGCGGGGATTACAATGAGCAGTTCTTC
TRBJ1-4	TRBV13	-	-	CASSLRQANEKLFF	TGTGCCAGCAGCTTAAGGCAGGCAAATGAAAAACTGTTTTTT
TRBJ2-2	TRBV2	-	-	CASSDNRRTKMKLFF	TGTGCCAGCAGTGATAATCGTCGGACTAAGATGAAGCTGTTTTTT
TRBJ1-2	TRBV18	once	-	CASSPLQGRTDYGYTF	TGTGCCAGCTCACCACTCCAGGGAAGAACTGACTATGGCTACACCTTC
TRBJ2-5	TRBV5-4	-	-	CASSLNTVETQYF	TGTGCCAGCAGCTTGAATACTGTGGAGACCCAGTACTTC
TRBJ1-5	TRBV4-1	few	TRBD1	CASSLDRVSPQHF	TGCGCCAGCAGCCTGGACAGGGTGTCTCCCCAGCATTTT
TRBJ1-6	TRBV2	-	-	CASTVGARDNAPLHF	TGTGCCAGCACAGTAGGGGCGCGGGATAATGCACCCCTCCACTTT
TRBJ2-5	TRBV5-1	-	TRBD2	CASSRVTTSGGDRETQYF	TGCGCCAGCAGCCGTGTGACGACTAGCGGGGGGGATCGGGAGACCCAGTACTTC
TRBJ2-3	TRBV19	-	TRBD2	CASSIVAGVGDTQYF	TGTGCCAGTAGTATTGTAGCGGGGGTGGGAGATACGCAGTATTTT
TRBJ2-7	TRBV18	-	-	CASSPQRHLSEQYF	TGTGCCAGCTCCCCCCAGAGACACCTCTCCGAGCAGTACTTC
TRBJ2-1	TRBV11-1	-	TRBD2	CASSFGTSGGTEQFF	TGTGCCAGCAGCTTCGGGACTAGCGGGGGGACTGAGCAGTTCTTC
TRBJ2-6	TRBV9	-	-	CASSQEAGANVLTF	TGTGCCAGCAGCCAGGAGGCTGGGGCCAACGTCCTGACTTTC
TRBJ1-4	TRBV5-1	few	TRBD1	CASSTPTGGGEKLFF	TGCGCCAGCAGCACCCCGACAGGGGGCGGGGAAAAACTGTTTTTT
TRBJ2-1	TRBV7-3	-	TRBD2	CASSLTGKRGRILDNEQFF	TGTGCCAGCAGCTTAACGGGCAAGCGGGGGCGGATACTGGACAATGAGCAGTTCTTC
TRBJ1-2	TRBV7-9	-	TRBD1	CASSGQGGYTF	TGTGCCAGCAGCGGACAGGGAGGCTACACCTTC
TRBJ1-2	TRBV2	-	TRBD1	CASPRAESGTADYGYTF	TGTGCCAGCCCAAGAGCCGAATCCGGGACAGCCGACTATGGCTACACCTTC
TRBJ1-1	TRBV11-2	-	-	CASSQSWSLEAFF	TGTGCCAGCAGCCAAAGTTGGAGCCTTGAAGCTTTCTTT